This T cell receptor (beta chain) was sequenced in a study of T cell responses to AZD1222 COVID-19 vaccine (dated by TCRdb to the early 2020s). Describing the broader study: AZD1222 recipients with second doses at about 4 weeks or about 12 weeks were pooled, because spike-specific TCR depth and breadth did not differ between schedules. TCR sequencing was performed for fewer than 250 trial participants, of whom around 200 were given two doses of AZD1222 and around 25 were given two doses of MenACWY control vaccine. Trial participants were enrolled into age subgroups of 18-55, 56-69 and 70-plus years, which contained approximately 150, 28 and 58 TCR-sequenced participants, respectively. On the study overall, not on this receptor specifically: Nearly half of unique spike-specific TCRs reportedly recognized epitopes outside regions mutated in the B.1.351 and B.1.1.7 variants. Spike-specific TCR breadth and depth rose significantly after two AZD1222 doses compared with day 0 and with MenACWY recipients. Participants were mostly white British, with more females than males. The authors suggested clonal diversity may have been underestimated. The 56-69-year group was small, and its depth increase did not reach significance, likely because of low power. The whole spike protein was spanned by vaccine-associated CD4 TCRs, and dominant responses were seen in regions 160-218 and 743-854. Only five to seven AZD1222 recipients were SARS-CoV-2 seropositive at baseline, limiting conclusions about previously exposed vaccinees. Because no day 14 peak-response samples were available, repertoires were characterized only after the peak T cell response.

As for this clone: Its cognate antigen has yet to be identified. No clone much larger than this one lies a single base away; base qualities are absent.

The CDR3 regions of human TCRbeta chains were subjected to immunosequencing. Turning to the authors' computational methods: TCRs in the repertoires were matched against a reference library of SARS-CoV-2-specific TCRs that had been generated with the MIRA antigen-specificity platform. Breadth was defined as the fraction of unique TCRs that were SARS-CoV-2-associated. Depth was defined as the fraction of total T cells that were SARS-CoV-2-associated. Using the MIRA data, every spike-specific TCR was mapped to the spike region that the TCR reacted to and assigned to either a CD4 or a CD8 class. Log10-transformed breadth and depth values were compared by one-way ANOVA with Sidak's multiple comparisons tests. TCRdb took this table from immuneACCESS and kept in-frame rearrangements with V and J called. Such tables lack part of the clones; where checked against another copy, unresolved V genes explain under half of the gap, and the rest is unexplained. V, J and clone size are taken as reported in that table, and D and trimming were inferred from the DNA itself. In all, the sample holds approximately 160,000 clones, and more than 75% of those were seen once. Approximately 5.3% of the sample comes from the top ten.

Looking up the germline V gene yields CDR1 SGHTA and CDR2 FQGNSA. The CDR3 sequence holds 16 residues, the cysteine and phenylalanine included. Only the CDR3 DNA is retained, 48 bases long and in frame from the first base. V is cut back by 1 base and J by 7 bases, with 5 bases in the junction unmatched. The time point label on this specimen signifies: baseline before first vaccination. The vaccinee samples were drawn from two UK trials, COV001 and COV002, one of which was a single-blind randomized controlled phase 2/3 trial testing AZD1222 (ChAdOx1 nCoV-19) in healthy adults. For TCRbeta chain sequencing, PBMC samples from trial participants were taken at day 0 and at day 28 after the second dose.

Sequenced here: peripheral blood, sampled on day 0 of AZD1222 vaccination. The clonotype was recovered from an adult in good health. The chain was built from TRBV7-2 and TRBJ1-6, and TRBD1 aligns with 9 junction nucleotides. The base sequence is TGTGCCAGCAGCTTAGGGAGGGACAGGGCGAATTCACCCCTCCACTTT. This sequence encodes CASSLGRDRANSPLHF.